The subject of this entry is one T cell receptor (beta chain). The antigen is not known. V lost 3 bases to trimming and J lost 1 base; unmatched junction nucleotides: 3. Germline loops: CDR1 PRHDT, CDR2 FYEKMQ (reference sequence). The CDR3 has 15 residues. These data belong to a study of T cell responses to AZD1222 COVID-19 vaccine. Whole-study context: Pooling covered second doses at about 4 or about 12 weeks. Study results and caveats: When two AZD1222 doses had been given, Spike-specific TCR breadth and depth rose. It should be noted that donors were predominantly white British and more often female, and clonal diversity was possibly underestimated. No day 14 peak samples; only post-peak repertoires were characterized.

Clones were sequenced by immunoSEQ multiplex PCR, and TCRdb holds only the in-frame ones, with some missing. The sample gives roughly 56,000 clones, 70% to 90% of which show up once; about 15% is in the top ten. The TCR comes from an adult in good health. The material sequenced was peripheral blood, taken on day 0 of AZD1222 vaccination. The chain joins TRBV13 to TRBJ2-3; TRBD2 matches 8 bases. CDR3 nucleotide sequence: TGTGCCAGCAGCTTGGGAGCGGGGGGCACAGATACGCAGTATTTT. Translated: CASSLGAGGTDTQYF. The full variable domain, in which reference TRBV13 and TRBJ2-3 provide the parts outside the CDR3, is AAGVIQSPRHLIKEKRETATLKCYPIPRHDTVYWYQQGPGQDPQFLISFYEKMQSDKGSIPDRFSAQQFSDYHSELNMSSLELGDSALYFCASSLGAGGTDTQYFGPGTRLTVL.